This note documents a single T cell receptor beta chain sequence. With 5 bases removed from V and 2 bases from J, the gap between germline ends came to 5 bases. CDR3 length: 12 amino acids. Germline assignment: CDR1 SGHTA and CDR2 FQGNSA. The sample belongs to a study of T cells in narcolepsy. Here immunoSEQ multiplex PCR was the method, and the copy in TCRdb shows in-frame clones only, minus some. The sample consists of about 30,000 clones, about four fifths of them appearing once. The rearrangement uses TRBV7-2 and TRBJ2-3; D is uncertain. The sequence came from a human donor with narcolepsy. Sequenced sample: CD45RA- memory CD4+ T cells from PBMCs. CDR3 residues: CASSRYTDTQYF. The DNA of the CDR3 is TGTGCCAGCAGCCGTTACACAGATACGCAGTATTTT.